This T cell receptor (beta chain) was identified during a study of blood T cell repertoires in COVID-19. In the original analysis: Reference gene primer amplification in the assay estimated nucleated cell counts. Clones were sequenced by immunoSEQ multiplex PCR, and TCRdb holds only the in-frame ones, with some missing. The DNA was the basis for D and trimming; V, J and clone size are from that table. The sample lists around 160,000 clones; about 83% were seen once. Germline CDR1 reads GTSNPN; CDR2 reads SVGIG (reference sequence). V dropped 5 bases and J dropped 0 bases, with 11 bases sitting between them. This CDR3 comprises 14 residues. Donors were grouped by their self-reported clinical history.

What was sequenced was PBMCs or T cells enriched from blood (not recorded which). V and J are TRBV30 and TRBJ1-3, with D uncertain. This receptor was obtained from a woman between 50 and 59 years old who had been exposed to COVID-19. The CDR3 bases are TGTGCCTGGTCGGTACTCGACTCTGGAAACACCATATATTTT. Translated, it gives CAWSVLDSGNTIYF.